This T cell receptor beta chain appears in the sequencing data of a study of T-cell reconstitution after alpha-beta-depleted transplantation in children listed by TCRdb under 2016. Background on the whole study: Using TCR repertoire profiling, the study followed T-cell immune reconstitution in a quantitative way in children after TCRalphabeta/CD19-depleted allogeneic hematopoietic cell transplantation.

Study-level results and caveats: In some patients, the high TCRbeta diversity seen at day 60 was put down to recipient T cells and intrathymic progenitors that had survived conditioning. Hyperexpanded clone frequencies declined over subsequent months; after one year, T-cell counts and TCRbeta diversity were mostly attributed to newly produced T cells. Apparently early alphabetaT-cell count recovery about two months after transplant reportedly relied on only several hundred rapidly expanded clones derived from non-depleted graft cells.

This clonotype was detected only a few times. This receptor's antigen is unknown. Per-base qualities were not stored, and no clone one base away is much larger. The germline V gene gives CDR1 as KGHDR and CDR2 as SFDVKD. The CDR3 covers 17 residues, taking in both the cysteine and the phenylalanine. Only CDR3 DNA remains: 51 bases, in frame from the first base. The junction shows trimming of 5 bases on V and 4 bases on J, plus 17 bases between the germline ends. Library construction relied on PCR. TCRdb names Illumina HiSeq 2500 as the instrument used. Molecular barcoding was employed in the preparation of TCR libraries, with unique molecular identifiers being used to normalize TCRbeta repertoire quantification. In-frame beta chains were kept once TCRdb had trimmed the public reads at Q25 with fastp and called clones with MiXCR. A single entry per CDR3 protein holds the most common genes and DNA from its merged rows. Present in this sample are hundreds of thousands of distinct CDR3 sequences, about 16% of which were seen just once. Roughly 4.8% of the sample is in the top ten clones.

In the paper's terms, the treatment or condition label means: allogeneic hematopoietic cell transplantation with graft depleted of TCRalphabeta T cells and CD19 B cells. TCRalphabeta/CD19-depleted allogeneic hematopoietic cell grafts were given to the transplant recipients, all of whom were children. The sample was PBMCs, mostly from graft donor cells, taken 360 days after TCRalphabeta/CD19-depleted stem cell transplant. The origin of this receptor is a male patient under 18 who had a stem cell transplant for acute lymphoblastic leukemia, so the T cells may come from the graft donor. The V and J segments used are TRBV24-1 and TRBJ2-6, with a weak D call of TRBD1 (5 bases match). Here the CDR3 is given as CATSGGSQDPGANVLTF. DNA sequence: TGTGCCACCAGTGGGGGTTCACAGGATCCGGGGGCCAACGTCCTGACTTTC.